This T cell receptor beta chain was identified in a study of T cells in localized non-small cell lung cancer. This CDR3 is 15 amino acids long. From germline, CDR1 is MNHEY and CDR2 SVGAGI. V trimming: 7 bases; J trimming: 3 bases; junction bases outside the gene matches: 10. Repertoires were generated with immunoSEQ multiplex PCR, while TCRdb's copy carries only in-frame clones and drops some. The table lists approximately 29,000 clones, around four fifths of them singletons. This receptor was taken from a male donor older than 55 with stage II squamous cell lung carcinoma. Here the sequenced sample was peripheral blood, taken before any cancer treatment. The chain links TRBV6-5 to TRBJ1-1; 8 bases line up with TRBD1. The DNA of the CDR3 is TGTGCCAGCACCCTACAATGGACAGGGCACACTGAAGCTTTCTTT. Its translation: CASTLQWTGHTEAFF.